This T cell receptor beta chain was recovered during a study of T cell responses to AZD1222 COVID-19 vaccine. Notes on the study in general: Seropositive status at baseline applied to only five to seven AZD1222 recipients. Repertoires were sampled only after the peak T cell response. In a largely white British group with more females than males, clonal diversity was possibly underestimated. The study found Spike-specific TCR breadth and depth rose after two AZD1222 doses.

The assay was immunoSEQ multiplex PCR, and TCRdb's table has in-frame clones only and misses some. The sample has roughly 53,000 clones, roughly 84% seen once. Turning to this clone: Its antigen is unknown.

V was cut by 6 bases and J by 3 bases, with 5 bases left in between. The length of the CDR3 is 11 residues. The V call is TRBV12-3 or TRBV12-4, the J call TRBJ1-1; D not resolved. The sequence came from an adult in good health. This specimen was peripheral blood, taken on day 0 of AZD1222 vaccination. The CDR3 reads CASRSYTEAFF. In DNA form, the CDR3 reads TGTGCCAGCAGATCGTACACTGAAGCTTTCTTT.